This TCR beta chain was identified in a study of CD8 T cells in Susac syndrome (dated by TCRdb to about 2019). Broadly, across the study: Repertoire sequencing was used to test whether CD8+ T cell activation and differentiation in Susac syndrome was antigen driven. On the study overall, not on this receptor specifically: The number of individuals in the TCR sequencing and HLA analysis was recognized as being relatively small.

Based on the germline V gene, the CDR1 and CDR2 sequences are SQVTM and ANQGSEA. From cysteine to phenylalanine, the CDR3 is 14 amino acids long. Of all the DNA, just the CDR3 is kept, 42 bases in frame from base 1. V lost 6 bases and J lost 1 base, and the count of bases not matched to a germline gene is 4. High-throughput TCR beta sequencing profiled peripheral blood CD8+ and CD4+ T cells from healthy donors, Susac syndrome patients and multiple sclerosis patients. The multiple sclerosis controls were treatment-naive patients whose relapsing-remitting disease, either stable or active, fulfilled the revised McDonald criteria. Bulk CD8+ and CD4+ T cells were purified by magnetic negative isolation, while CD8+ TEMRA cells were enriched using FACS. Blood was drawn into EDTA tubes, processed within 24 hours, and PBMCs were isolated by density gradient centrifugation. PBMCs destined for TCR sequencing were cryopreserved in liquid nitrogen and later thawed in a 37 °C water bath. Purity of sorted or isolated CD4+, CD8+ and CD8+ TEMRA cells was at least 90%.

RNA was extracted with the RNeasy kit and about 0.5 to 1 ug was reverse transcribed using random hexamers. The immunoSEQ multiplex PCR assay, covering 54 Vbeta and 13 Jbeta segments, was used to amplify TCR beta CDR3 regions. PCR amplification bias was corrected by using a synthetic template baseline for primer optimization and computational correction. The source study handled its data this way. Reads were annotated to V, D and J genes according to IMGT and were analyzed with immunoSEQ Analyzer, with only productive sequences retained. To calculate clonality, Shannon entropy was normalized by log2 of the number of productive unique sequences and then subtracted from one. Public and private clones were assessed among the 100 most prevalent clones of each patient and control. Clones were defined as Susac-specific if absent from the healthy and MS cohorts, from 1052 published viral clones and from other ImmuneACCESS disease sequences. Using fastp trimming at Q25 and MiXCR clonotype assembly, TCRdb reanalyzed the public sequencing data and kept in-frame beta chains. Duplicate CDR3 protein sequences are folded into a single record with the most common DNA and genes. For this entry, the V and J calls and clone size follow TCRdb and not the study's own pipeline. In all, the sample holds some 120,000 distinct CDR3 sequences, and 94% of those were seen once. The top ten clones comprise about 0.13% of the sample.

A word on this clonotype: What antigen it recognizes has not been identified. One base away there is no much larger clone; base qualities are not given.

The source is a human donor with multiple sclerosis. The V and J genes are TRBV29-1 and TRBJ2-2; 8 of the junction bases match TRBD1. Sample: CD4+ T cells from PBMCs. The CDR3 corresponds to CSVKGQENTGELFF. The DNA sequence is as follows: TGCAGCGTCAAGGGACAGGAGAACACCGGGGAGCTGTTTTTT.